One and the same sample provided the 15 T cell receptor beta chains below, sequenced in a study of blood T cell repertoires in COVID-19. The repertoire was sequenced with immunoSEQ multiplex PCR; TCRdb's copy has only in-frame clones and lacks some. The table includes 450,000 or so clones, roughly 87% detected once. Sequenced input: peripheral blood. Receptors originate from a man aged 18 to 30 with COVID-19, enrolled during active disease.

This chain links TRBV6-5 with TRBJ2-5, with a tentative D call TRBD2 (5 bases). The germline V and J ends were trimmed by 9 bases and 5 bases, with 13 bases remaining between them. CDR1 and CDR2 (germline): MNHEY, SVGAGI. The CDR3 has 12 residues. The CDR3 coding sequence is TGTGCCAGTGGCGGGCGCTCGGAGACCCAGTACTTC. It yields the protein CASGGRSETQYF.

The chain uses TRBV4-1 and TRBJ2-1; 8 nucleotides match TRBD2. Germline CDR1 and CDR2: MGHRA and YSYEKL. CDR3 length: 16 amino acids. The trim removed 1 base at V and 9 bases at J, leaving 11 bases unmatched. The CDR3 DNA reads as TGCGCCAGCAGCCAAGGCGGGACTCTCCTAGCGGGTGAGCAGTTCTTC. Its translation is CASSQGGTLLAGEQFF.

The V gene is TRBV7-6, the J gene TRBJ2-3; maybe TRBD2 (5 bases). The V end was cut by 1 base, the J end by 7 bases, with 21 bases between. CDR3 length: 17 residues. Per the germline V gene, CDR1 is SGHVS and CDR2 is FNYEAQ. The CDR3 loop is CASSLVGGGLPGNTQYF. The CDR3, as DNA: TGTGCCAGCAGCTTAGTTGGTGGCGGACTCCCCGGGAATACGCAGTATTTT.

The rearrangement uses TRBV5-4 and TRBJ1-1; maybe TRBD1 (6 bases). Trimming stripped 4 bases from V and 7 bases from J, with 14 bases between. The CDR3 runs 13 residues. Germline V gene sequence: CDR1 SGHNT, CDR2 YYREEE (reference sequence). As DNA, the CDR3 is TGTGCCAGCAGCGCACGGACAGAAAATGAAGCTTTCTTT. Its translation: CASSARTENEAFF.

This chain uses TRBV15 with TRBJ2-1; D may be TRBD2 (6 bases). The CDR3 contains 15 residues. Germline lookup yields CDR1 LNHNV and CDR2 YYDKDF (reference sequence). Trimming removed 0 bases at V and 1 base at J, with 7 bases between. CDR3 protein: CATSRDGRSYNEQFF. The CDR3 bases are TGTGCCACCAGCAGAGACGGGAGATCCTACAATGAGCAGTTCTTC.

This clone has a handful of counts. The chain employs TRBV3-1 (or the pseudogene TRBV3-2) and TRBJ2-2; D unclear. V lost 4 bases, J lost 8 bases, and 14 bases lay in between. Germline V gene sequence: CDR1 LGHDT, CDR2 YNNKEL (reference sequence). This CDR3 has 14 residues. This CDR3 reads CASSLWRNGGELFF. CDR3 sequence (DNA): TGTGCCAGCAGCCTCTGGCGGAACGGGGGGGAGCTGTTTTTT.

The chain joins TRBV10-1 to TRBJ2-2; perhaps TRBD2 as D (6 bases). The length of the CDR3 is 14 residues. Per germline, CDR1 WNHNN and CDR2 SYGVQD (reference sequence). Deletions cut 5 bases from V and 6 bases from J, with 13 bases between. As DNA, the CDR3 is TGCGCCAGCAGTCCCGGGAGTTTGGCCGGGGAGCTGTTTTTT. This sequence encodes CASSPGSLAGELFF.

The chain has TRBV10-1 and TRBJ2-3; 10 nucleotides match TRBD1. CDR1 and CDR2 (germline): WNHNN, SYGVQD (reference sequence). With V trimmed by 6 bases and J by 9 bases, 6 bases remained unmatched. This CDR3 spans 13 amino acids. CDR3 DNA sequence: TGCGCCAGCAGCCCGGGACAGGGGCGCACGCAGTATTTT. Its translation: CASSPGQGRTQYF.

V usage is TRBV28 and J usage is TRBJ2-2, with 12 bases identical to TRBD2. The trim removed 6 bases at V and 6 bases at J, leaving 5 bases unmatched. There are 15 residues in the CDR3. The germline CDR1 and CDR2 sequences are MDHEN and SYDVKM. CDR3 amino acids: CASSSSGRAPGELFF. In DNA, the CDR3 is TGTGCCAGCAGCTCTAGCGGGAGGGCCCCCGGGGAGCTGTTTTTT.

The chain has TRBV3-1 (or the pseudogene TRBV3-2) and TRBJ1-1; D is possibly TRBD1 (5 bases). Trimming cost V 5 bases and J 0 bases, with 13 bases left between them. From germline, CDR1 is LGHDT and CDR2 YNNKEL (reference sequence). The CDR3 is 15 amino acids. CDR3 in amino acids: CASSYGHLMNTEAFF. CDR3 nucleotides: TGTGCCAGCAGCTATGGACACTTGATGAACACTGAAGCTTTCTTT.

In its sample, this clone was seen a few times. The V call is TRBV7-9, the J call TRBJ2-2, with 7 bases aligning to TRBD1. Losses at the gene ends were 5 bases for V and 10 bases for J; bases not matched to a gene: 7. The CDR3 runs 13 residues. Germline loops: CDR1 SEHNR, CDR2 FQNEAQ (reference sequence). The CDR3 nucleotides read TGTGCCAGCAGCGGATTGACAGGGCAGGAGCTGTTTTTT. This gives the protein CASSGLTGQELFF.

The chain joins TRBV5-4 to TRBJ2-2; D gene unclear. Trimming left V 3 bases short and J 4 bases short, with 4 bases between. The CDR3 spans 12 residues. Germline assignment: CDR1 SGHNT and CDR2 YYREEE (reference sequence). CDR3 in amino acids: CASSSFTGELFF. DNA of the CDR3: TGTGCCAGCAGCTCCTTCACCGGGGAGCTGTTTTTT.

The chain joins TRBV7-2 to TRBJ2-2; 8 bases align to TRBD2. With 2 bases clipped from V and 5 bases from J, the junction kept 4 bases outside the gene matches. The CDR3 loop spans 15 amino acids. The germline V gene encodes CDR1 SGHTA and CDR2 FQGNSA. Written as DNA, the CDR3 is TGTGCCAGCAGCTTAAGGACTAGCAGTACCGGGGAGCTGTTTTTT. Amino acids: CASSLRTSSTGELFF.

The rearrangement uses TRBV6-5 and TRBJ1-2, with TRBD1 identical over 7 bases. CDR1 is MNHEY and CDR2 is SVGAGI in the germline V gene. The CDR3 has 14 residues. The V segment lost 4 bases and the J segment 6 bases; nucleotides outside the gene matches: 8. In nucleotides, the CDR3 is TGTGCCAGCAGTTTACGGACAGGAAGCAATGGCTACACCTTC. This sequence encodes CASSLRTGSNGYTF.

The chain combines TRBV27 with TRBJ2-4; D not resolved. Germline values: CDR1 MNHEY, CDR2 SMNVEV (reference sequence). The CDR3 is 15 amino acids. V gave up 6 bases and J gave up 0 bases, with 12 bases separating them. CDR3 protein: CASSIGAVAKNIQYF. The CDR3 region has the DNA TGTGCCAGCAGCATAGGTGCGGTAGCCAAAAACATTCAGTACTTC.